The 27 T cell receptor beta chains presented below share a single source sample, sequenced in a study of T-cell reconstitution after alpha-beta-depleted transplantation in children. Unique molecular identifiers tagged the TCRbeta library. TCRdb processed the PCR reads anew with MiXCR; each CDR3 protein has one entry. In the table there are about 1,000,000 distinct CDR3 sequences, less than 30% of which are singletons. Specimen: PBMCs, mostly from graft donor cells, collected 360 days after TCRalphabeta/CD19-depleted stem cell transplant. Receptor source: a boy younger than two who had a stem cell transplant for SCID, so the T cells may come from the graft donor.

This clonotype has a handful of counts. The V gene is TRBV5-5, the J gene TRBJ2-2; possibly TRBD2 for D (6 bases). The CDR3 has 15 amino acids. V was shortened by 0 bases and J by 7 bases, with 13 bases between the two germline ends. Germline assignment: CDR1 SGHKS and CDR2 YYEKEE (reference sequence). CDR3 nucleotide sequence: TGTGCCAGCAGCTTGGGGGCCGGGGGTGTCGGGGAGCTGTTTTTT. Encoded protein: CASSLGAGGVGELFF.

This rearrangement joins TRBV18 to TRBJ2-5; D perhaps matches TRBD1 (5 bases). Germline lookup yields CDR1 KGHSH and CDR2 LQKENI. CDR3 length: 13 residues. Trimming took 3 bases from V and 4 from J, leaving 9 bases between them. CDR3 sequence (DNA): TGTGCCAGCTCACCCAACCAGGGAGAGACCCAGTACTTC. This sequence encodes CASSPNQGETQYF.

The chain employs TRBV12-3 or TRBV12-4 and TRBJ2-7, with 7 bases fitting TRBD2. The CDR3 loop spans 14 amino acids. The V segment lost 4 bases and the J segment 10 bases; nucleotides outside the gene matches: 13. The CDR3 sequence: CASSSPRGGVDQYF. CDR3 sequence (DNA): TGTGCCAGCAGTTCCCCTCGGGGAGGGGTTGATCAGTACTTC.

The genes are TRBV12-3 or TRBV12-4 and TRBJ2-1; TRBD2 matches 12 bases. The J segment lost 0 bases and the V segment lost 1 base, leaving 10 bases of the junction unmatched. The CDR3 is 20 residues long. This chain's CDR3 is CASSLGVGLAGRSSYNEQFF. The CDR3 DNA is TGTGCCAGCAGTTTAGGGGTCGGACTAGCGGGGAGAAGCTCCTACAATGAGCAGTTCTTC.

The chain is built from TRBV4-2 and TRBJ2-7, with D possibly TRBD1 on 5 matching bases. Germline CDR1 LGHNA, CDR2 YNFKEQ. This CDR3 spans 17 amino acids. The V end lost 1 base, the J end lost 3 bases, and 19 bases lay between the germline ends. In DNA form, the CDR3 reads TGTGCCAGCAGCCAAGGGCAGGGAAGAAGAGGTTACTACGAGCAGTACTTC. Translating gives CASSQGQGRRGYYEQYF.

The rearrangement joins TRBV9 to TRBJ2-3; D may be TRBD2 (6 bases). The V end lost 0 bases, the J end lost 4 bases, and 15 bases lay between the germline ends. This CDR3 is built from 16 residues. Germline assignment: CDR1 SGDLS and CDR2 YYNGEE. CDR3 DNA: TGTGCCAGCAGCGTAGAGGGCCCCCCTAGCGCAGATACGCAGTATTTT. Its translation is CASSVEGPPSADTQYF.

The CDR3 is CASTLGGTSEAFF. The CDR3 region has the DNA TGTGCCAGCACCCTAGGGGGGACATCTGAAGCTTTCTTT. The chain recombines TRBV7-9 with TRBJ1-1, with a possible D match to TRBD1 (6 bases). V lost 7 bases and J lost 6, with 15 bases in between. Germline V gene data show CDR1 as SEHNR and CDR2 as FQNEAQ (reference sequence). The CDR3 loop spans 13 amino acids.

This clonotype was detected ten times or more. The chain carries TRBV20-1 and TRBJ2-7, with 8 bases that match TRBD2. Germline V gene sequence: CDR1 DFQATT, CDR2 SNEGSKA (reference sequence). The V gene end was trimmed by 5 bases and the J gene end by 0 bases; junction bases not matched to a gene: 3. CDR3 length equals 13 residues. The CDR3 loop reads CSALTSASYEQYF. The CDR3 DNA follows: TGCAGTGCTTTGACTAGCGCCTCCTACGAGCAGTACTTC.

The rearrangement links TRBV29-1 to TRBJ2-6, with D hard to call. Germline-derived CDR1 and CDR2 are SQVTM and ANQGSEA. The V gene lost 5 bases and the J gene lost 0 bases, with 5 bases spanning the gap. The length of the CDR3 is 13 residues. CDR3 sequence (DNA): TGCAGCGTTTACACCTCTGGGGCCAACGTCCTGACTTTC. Its translation is CSVYTSGANVLTF.

This clonotype showed up just a few times. The chain couples TRBV11-2 to TRBJ2-7; D is unresolved. Trimming left V 3 bases short and J 4 bases short, with 4 bases between. There are 11 residues in the CDR3. Looked up from germline, CDR1 is SGHAT and CDR2 is FQNNGV. The CDR3 DNA sequence: TGTGCCAGCAGCTTTAAGTACGAGCAGTACTTC. Its protein product is CASSFKYEQYF. Variable domain in full (rest from reference TRBV11-2 and TRBJ2-7): EAGVAQSPRYKIIEKRQSVAFWCNPISGHATLYWYQQILGQGPKLLIQFQNNGVVDDSQLPKDRFSAERLKGVDSTLKIQPAKLEDSAVYLCASSFKYEQYFGPGTRLTVT.

The rearrangement joins TRBV24-1 to TRBJ2-1; 7 bases fit TRBD1. The CDR3 is made up of 14 amino acids. CDR1 KGHDR and CDR2 SFDVKD come from the germline V gene. J lost 9 bases, V lost 1 base, and 5 bases had no gene match. In DNA, the CDR3 is TGTGCCACCAGTGATTTCGCGGACAGGAGTGAGCAGTTCTTC. As protein: CATSDFADRSEQFF.

This rearrangement joins TRBV2 to TRBJ2-1; 10 bases match TRBD1. The ends lost 6 bases at V and 9 bases at J; junction bases unmatched: 2. The V gene's germline CDR1 is SNHLY and CDR2 FYNNEI. The CDR3 consists of 12 residues. The CDR3 DNA follows: TGTGCCAGCAGGACAGGGGGCTTTGAGCAGTTCTTC. The encoded protein is CASRTGGFEQFF. Variable domain in full (rest from reference TRBV2 and TRBJ2-1): EPEVTQTPSHQVTQMGQEVILRCVPISNHLYFYWYRQILGQKVEFLVSFYNNEISEKSEIFDDQFSVERPDGSNFTLKIRSTKLEDSAMYFCASRTGGFEQFFGPGTRLTVL.

The J gene is TRBJ2-3, the V gene TRBV7-8; the match to TRBD2 covers 7 bases. Germline V CDR1 and CDR2: SGHVS, FQNEAQ. This CDR3 spans 15 amino acids. The junction had 7 bases not matched to a gene; V was cut back by 5 bases and J by 2 bases. The CDR3, as DNA: TGTGCCAGCAGCCGAAGCGGGGTGATCACAGATACGCAGTATTTT. It yields the protein CASSRSGVITDTQYF.

This clonotype has only a few counts. V and J are TRBV27 and TRBJ2-2; D remains ambiguous. V was clipped by 1 base and J by 4 bases, with 4 bases between them. This CDR3 comprises 13 residues. In germline, CDR1 is MNHEY, CDR2 SMNVEV (reference sequence). The CDR3 bases are TGTGCCAGCAGTTTATTCCCCACCGGGGAGCTGTTTTTT. Its translation is CASSLFPTGELFF.

This clonotype was counted only a few times. This chain connects TRBV12-3 or TRBV12-4 to TRBJ2-6; D gene uncertain. Trimming removed 5 bases from V and 1 base from J, with 15 bases in between. The CDR3 contains 17 residues. Written as DNA, the CDR3 is TGTGCCAGCAGTCCTCCATCTCCTGGGTCTGGGGCCAACGTCCTGACTTTC. Residues: CASSPPSPGSGANVLTF.

This clonotype appeared a few times. V usage is TRBV7-6 and J usage is TRBJ2-2; D is perhaps TRBD2 (5 bases). This CDR3 is 14 amino acids long. The germline V and J ends were trimmed by 7 bases and 2 bases, with 11 bases remaining between them. CDR1 and CDR2 (germline): SGHVS, FNYEAQ. CDR3 amino acids: CASTGVPNTGELFF. In nucleotides, the CDR3 is TGTGCCAGCACCGGGGTACCCAACACCGGGGAGCTGTTTTTT.

The chain couples TRBV27 to TRBJ2-7; 9 positions match TRBD2. CDR3 size: 14 residues. Germline CDR1 is MNHEY and CDR2 is SMNVEV (reference sequence). The junction had 8 bases not matched to a gene; V was cut back by 6 bases and J by 5 bases. CDR3 residues: CASSGRGGTHEQYF. The DNA for the CDR3 is TGTGCCAGCAGCGGGCGGGGGGGCACCCACGAGCAGTACTTC.

Of note for this clonotype: One junction end disagrees with the germline gene, perhaps due to a read error. CDR3 nucleotides: TGTGCCAGCACGTCGGGTTTTGGTAATGGAAAACTGTTTTTT. Translating it yields CASTSGFGNGKLFF. J is TRBJ1-4 and V is TRBV7-9; D not certain. This CDR3 has 14 amino acids. Germline values: CDR1 SEHNR, CDR2 FQNEAQ (reference sequence).

The chain carries TRBV18 and TRBJ2-3; D is uncertain. Germline CDR1 and CDR2: KGHSH and LQKENI. The CDR3 length is 15 residues. V lost 6 bases and J lost 4, with 17 bases in between. As DNA, the CDR3 is TGTGCCAGCTCCCCGATACTCCGGACCCCAGATACGCAGTATTTT. This encodes CASSPILRTPDTQYF.

V usage is TRBV20-1 and J usage is TRBJ1-1, with D possibly matching TRBD1 (5 bases). V lost 0 bases and J lost 2, with 16 bases in between. The CDR3 is 16 amino acids. Per the germline V gene, CDR1 is DFQATT and CDR2 is SNEGSKA (reference sequence). CDR3 bases: TGCAGTGCTAGAGATGTTTTTGGGGCGGCTAACACTGAAGCTTTCTTT. It codes for CSARDVFGAANTEAFF.

The CDR3 nucleotides are TGTGCCAGCAGCGTCCCTAGCGGGGCGTTATACAATGAGCAGTTCTTC. Protein: CASSVPSGALYNEQFF. The chain has TRBV9 and TRBJ2-1; 9 nucleotides match TRBD2. CDR3 size: 16 residues. Germline CDR1 is SGDLS and CDR2 is YYNGEE. V lost 2 bases and J lost 4; bases outside the gene matches: 7.

This clonotype has only one observation. This chain joins TRBV12-3 or TRBV12-4 and TRBJ2-1; TRBD2 matches at 7 bases. The ends lost 3 bases at V and 0 bases at J; junction bases unmatched: 17. The CDR3 spans 20 residues. This CDR3 is CASSFRVSGTLGRSYNEQFF. CDR3 DNA: TGTGCCAGCAGTTTCAGGGTCAGCGGGACCCTTGGTCGCTCCTACAATGAGCAGTTCTTC.

This chain joins TRBV7-8 and TRBJ1-3; 7 bases are shared with TRBD1. This CDR3 is built from 16 residues. The J segment lost 3 bases and the V segment lost 5 bases, leaving 10 bases of the junction unmatched. Germline loops: CDR1 SGHVS, CDR2 FQNEAQ. CDR3 coding DNA: TGTGCCAGCAGCCCAGACAGGGAGGGTGATGGAAACACCATATATTTT. Translating gives CASSPDREGDGNTIYF.

The rearrangement joins TRBV5-5 to TRBJ2-7, with D unresolved. V lost 3 bases and J 1 base, leaving 8 bases between the germline ends. CDR3 length: 13 residues. The V gene's germline CDR1 is SGHKS and CDR2 YYEKEE (reference sequence). CDR3 in amino acids: CASSSMGSYEQYF. The CDR3 DNA reads as TGTGCCAGCAGCTCGATGGGATCCTACGAGCAGTACTTC.

This clonotype was seen a handful of times. This chain uses TRBV7-9 with TRBJ2-1; 8 positions match TRBD2. CDR1 is SEHNR, CDR2 FQNEAQ, per germline (reference sequence). CDR3 length: 15 residues. V trimming: 5 bases; J trimming: 4 bases; junction bases outside the gene matches: 7. CDR3 loop: CASSVREGEYNEQFF. The CDR3 DNA sequence: TGTGCCAGCAGCGTCCGGGAGGGAGAGTACAATGAGCAGTTCTTC.

The sample holds a few counts of this clonotype. This chain connects TRBV5-1 to TRBJ2-1, with unresolved D. Germline CDR1 SGHRS, CDR2 YFSETQ. This CDR3 has 14 residues. Deletions cut 0 bases from V and 6 bases from J, with 10 bases between. CDR3 coding DNA: TGCGCCAGCAGCTTGGGGTCCCAGCTCAATGAGCAGTTCTTC. The encoded protein is CASSLGSQLNEQFF.

In this sample, this clonotype turned up a few times. The rearrangement links TRBV20-1 to TRBJ2-1, with D perhaps TRBD1 or TRBD2 (7 bases each). The CDR3 sequence is 14 residues long. Germline V CDR1 and CDR2: DFQATT, SNEGSKA (reference sequence). The V gene lost 8 bases and the J gene lost 4 bases, with 18 bases spanning the gap. Here the CDR3 DNA reads TGCAGTAAGGGGGCTAGCGGCCAATACAATGAGCAGTTCTTC. It yields the protein CSKGASGQYNEQFF.